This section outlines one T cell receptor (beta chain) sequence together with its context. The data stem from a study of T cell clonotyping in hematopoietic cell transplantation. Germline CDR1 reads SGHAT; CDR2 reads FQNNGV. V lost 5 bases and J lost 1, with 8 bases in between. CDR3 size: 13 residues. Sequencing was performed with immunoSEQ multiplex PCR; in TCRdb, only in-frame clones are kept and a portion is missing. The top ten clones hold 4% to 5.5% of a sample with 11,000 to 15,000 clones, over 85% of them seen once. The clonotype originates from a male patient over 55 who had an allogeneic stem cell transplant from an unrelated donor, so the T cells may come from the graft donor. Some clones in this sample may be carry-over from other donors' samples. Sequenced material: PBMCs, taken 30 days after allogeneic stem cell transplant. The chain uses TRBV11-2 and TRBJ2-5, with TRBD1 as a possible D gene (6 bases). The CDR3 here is CASSRDIQETQYF. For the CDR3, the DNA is TGTGCCAGCAGCCGGGACATCCAAGAGACCCAGTACTTC.